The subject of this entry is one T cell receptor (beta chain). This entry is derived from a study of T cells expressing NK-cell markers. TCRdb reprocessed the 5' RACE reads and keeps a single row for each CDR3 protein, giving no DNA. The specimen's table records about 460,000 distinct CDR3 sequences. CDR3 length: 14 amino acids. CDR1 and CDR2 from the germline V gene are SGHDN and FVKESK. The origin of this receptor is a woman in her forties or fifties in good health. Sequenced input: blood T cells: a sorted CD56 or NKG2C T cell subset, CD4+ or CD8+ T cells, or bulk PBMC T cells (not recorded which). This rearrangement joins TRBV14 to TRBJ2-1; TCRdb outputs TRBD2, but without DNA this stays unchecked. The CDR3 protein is CASSLWGGRNEQFF.